This TCR beta chain stems from a study of shared clonotypes between healthy human individuals. Study-level information: The study used three CD4 naive, three CD4 memory, two CD8 naive and one CD8 memory plate per donor.

Each subset's genomic DNA was split evenly across several immunoSEQ plates. Profiling relied on immunoSEQ multiplex PCR, and the TCRdb table lists in-frame clones only, not all of them. The sample lists about 190,000 clones, 65% to 70% seen once, with roughly 10% in the top ten. The CDR3 is made up of 11 amino acids. V was clipped by 5 bases and J by 7 bases, with 9 bases between them. The germline V gene has CDR1 MDHEN and CDR2 SYDVKM. V gene TRBV28 combines with J gene TRBJ2-7; D is uncertain. Sequenced material: memory CD4+ T cells sorted from blood. Subset defined: CD45RA-negative fraction. The origin of this receptor is a man aged 25-45 years in good health. The CDR3 DNA follows: TGTGCCAGCAGTATACAGTTTGAGCAGTACTTC. Encoded protein: CASSIQFEQYF.